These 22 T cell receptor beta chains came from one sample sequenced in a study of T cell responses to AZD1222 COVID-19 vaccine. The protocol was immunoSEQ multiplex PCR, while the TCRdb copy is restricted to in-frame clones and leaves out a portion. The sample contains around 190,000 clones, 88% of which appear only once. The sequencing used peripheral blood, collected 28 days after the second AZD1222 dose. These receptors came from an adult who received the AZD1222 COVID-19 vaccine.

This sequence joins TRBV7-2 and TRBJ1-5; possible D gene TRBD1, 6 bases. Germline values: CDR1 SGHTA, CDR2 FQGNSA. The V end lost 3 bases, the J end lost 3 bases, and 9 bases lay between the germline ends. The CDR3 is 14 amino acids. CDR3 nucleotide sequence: TGTGCCAGCAGCTTCAGACAGGACAATCAGCCCCAGCATTTT. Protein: CASSFRQDNQPQHF. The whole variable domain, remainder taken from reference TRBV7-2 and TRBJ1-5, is GAGVSQSPSNKVTEKGKDVELRCDPISGHTALYWYRQSLGQGLEFLIYFQGNSAPDKSGLPSDRFSAERTGGSVSTLTIQRTQQEDSAVYLCASSFRQDNQPQHFGDGTRLSIL.

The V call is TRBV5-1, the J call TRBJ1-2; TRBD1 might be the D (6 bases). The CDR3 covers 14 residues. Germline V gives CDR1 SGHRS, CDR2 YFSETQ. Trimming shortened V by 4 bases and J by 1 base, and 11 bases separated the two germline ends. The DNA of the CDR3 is TGCGCCAGCAGCCCAAGACAGGTTAACTATGGCTACACCTTC. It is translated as CASSPRQVNYGYTF.

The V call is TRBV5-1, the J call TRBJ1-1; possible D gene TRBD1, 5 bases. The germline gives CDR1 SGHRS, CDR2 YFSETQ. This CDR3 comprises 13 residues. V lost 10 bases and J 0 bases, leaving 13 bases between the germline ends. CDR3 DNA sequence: TGCGCCTCCAAGGAAGGGGTGAACACTGAAGCTTTCTTT. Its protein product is CASKEGVNTEAFF.

The CDR3 spells CASSGNWVSPLHF. CDR3 bases: TGCGCCAGCAGTGGAAACTGGGTTTCACCCCTCCACTTT. The V call is TRBV10-1, the J call TRBJ1-6, with D unresolved. The CDR3 sequence is 13 residues long. Trimming cost V 4 bases and J 9 bases, with 10 bases left between them. Germline V lookup: CDR1 WNHNN, CDR2 SYGVQD (reference sequence).

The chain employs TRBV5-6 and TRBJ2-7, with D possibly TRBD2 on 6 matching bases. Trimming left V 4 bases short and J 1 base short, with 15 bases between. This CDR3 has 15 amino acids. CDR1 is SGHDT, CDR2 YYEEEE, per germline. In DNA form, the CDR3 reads TGTGCCAGCAGCCGCCTAAGAGCGGGTTCCTACGAGCAGTACTTC. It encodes CASSRLRAGSYEQYF.

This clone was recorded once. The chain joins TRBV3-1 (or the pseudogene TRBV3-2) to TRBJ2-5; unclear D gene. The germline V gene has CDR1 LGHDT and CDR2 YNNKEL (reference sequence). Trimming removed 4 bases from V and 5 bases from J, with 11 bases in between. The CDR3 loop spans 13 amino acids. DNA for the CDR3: TGTGCCAGCAGCCGCCTTGGAAGCGAGACCCAGTACTTC. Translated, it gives CASSRLGSETQYF.

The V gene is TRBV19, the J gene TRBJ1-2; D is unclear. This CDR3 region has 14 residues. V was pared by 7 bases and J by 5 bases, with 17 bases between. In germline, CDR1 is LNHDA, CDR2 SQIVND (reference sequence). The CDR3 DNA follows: TGTGCCAGTATTCCCTCGGTTGGAGGTTATGGCTACACCTTC. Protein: CASIPSVGGYGYTF.

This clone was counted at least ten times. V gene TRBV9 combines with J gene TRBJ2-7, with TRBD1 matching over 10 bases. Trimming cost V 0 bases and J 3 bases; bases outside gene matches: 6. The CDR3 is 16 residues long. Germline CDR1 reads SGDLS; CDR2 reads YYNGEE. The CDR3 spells CASSVEAGTGDYEQYF. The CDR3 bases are TGTGCCAGCAGCGTAGAAGCCGGGACAGGGGACTACGAGCAGTACTTC.

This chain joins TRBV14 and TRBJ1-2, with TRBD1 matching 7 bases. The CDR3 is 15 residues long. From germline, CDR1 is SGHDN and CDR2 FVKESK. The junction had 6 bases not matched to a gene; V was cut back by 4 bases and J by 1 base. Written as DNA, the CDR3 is TGTGCCAGCAGCCCGACAGGGCAATTTAACTATGGCTACACCTTC. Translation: CASSPTGQFNYGYTF.

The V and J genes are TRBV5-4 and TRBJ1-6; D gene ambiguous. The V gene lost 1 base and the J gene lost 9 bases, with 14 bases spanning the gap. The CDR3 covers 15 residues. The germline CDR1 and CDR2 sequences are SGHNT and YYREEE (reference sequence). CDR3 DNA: TGTGCCAGCAGCTTGATGGCAGCTGGGAGTTCACCCCTCCACTTT. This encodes CASSLMAAGSSPLHF.

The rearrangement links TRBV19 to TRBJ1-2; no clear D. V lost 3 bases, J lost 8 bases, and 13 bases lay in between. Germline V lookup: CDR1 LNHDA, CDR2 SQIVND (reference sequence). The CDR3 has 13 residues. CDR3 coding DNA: TGTGCCAGTAGTATCAGACCGAGCGAGGGCTACACCTTC. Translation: CASSIRPSEGYTF.

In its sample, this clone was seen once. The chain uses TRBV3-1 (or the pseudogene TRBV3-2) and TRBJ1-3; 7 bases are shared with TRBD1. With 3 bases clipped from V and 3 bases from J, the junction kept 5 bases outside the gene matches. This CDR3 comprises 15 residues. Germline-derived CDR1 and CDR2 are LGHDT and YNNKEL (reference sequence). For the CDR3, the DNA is TGTGCCAGCAGCCAGGACAGGACGGGTGGAAACACCATATATTTT. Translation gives CASSQDRTGGNTIYF.

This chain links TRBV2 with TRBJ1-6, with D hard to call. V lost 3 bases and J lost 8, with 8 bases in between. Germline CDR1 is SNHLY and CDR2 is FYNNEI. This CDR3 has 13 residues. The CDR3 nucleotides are TGTGCCAGCAGTGAGGAGAGTTATTCACCCCTCCACTTT. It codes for CASSEESYSPLHF.

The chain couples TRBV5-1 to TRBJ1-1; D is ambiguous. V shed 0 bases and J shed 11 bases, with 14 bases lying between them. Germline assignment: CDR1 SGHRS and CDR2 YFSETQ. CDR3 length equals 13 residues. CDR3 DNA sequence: TGCGCCAGCAGCTTGGCCGAAGGGCTTAGGGCTTTCTTT. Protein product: CASSLAEGLRAFF.

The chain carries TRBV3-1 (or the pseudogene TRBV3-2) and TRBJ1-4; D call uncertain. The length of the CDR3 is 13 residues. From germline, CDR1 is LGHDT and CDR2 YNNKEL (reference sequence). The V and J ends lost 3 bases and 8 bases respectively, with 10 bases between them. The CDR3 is CASSQGTVEKLFF. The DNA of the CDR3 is TGTGCCAGCAGCCAGGGAACAGTCGAAAAACTGTTTTTT.

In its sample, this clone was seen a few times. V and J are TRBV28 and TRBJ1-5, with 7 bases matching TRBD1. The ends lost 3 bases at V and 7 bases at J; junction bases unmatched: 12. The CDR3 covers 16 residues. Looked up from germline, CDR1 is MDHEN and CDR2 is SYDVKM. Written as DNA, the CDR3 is TGTGCCAGCAGTTTTTATCACCAACAGGGGCGGCAGCCCCAGCATTTT. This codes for CASSFYHQQGRQPQHF.

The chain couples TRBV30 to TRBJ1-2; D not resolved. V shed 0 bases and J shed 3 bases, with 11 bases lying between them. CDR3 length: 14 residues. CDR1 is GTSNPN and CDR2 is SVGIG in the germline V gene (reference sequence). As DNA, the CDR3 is TGTGCCTGGAGTGTACTAGGGCTCCACTATGGCTACACCTTC. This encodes CAWSVLGLHYGYTF.

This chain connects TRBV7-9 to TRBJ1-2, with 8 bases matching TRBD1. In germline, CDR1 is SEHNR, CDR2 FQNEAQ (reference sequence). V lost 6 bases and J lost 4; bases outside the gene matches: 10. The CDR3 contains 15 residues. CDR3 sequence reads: CASSLGQALLYGYTF. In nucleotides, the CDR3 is TGTGCCAGCAGTTTGGGACAGGCTCTACTCTATGGCTACACCTTC.

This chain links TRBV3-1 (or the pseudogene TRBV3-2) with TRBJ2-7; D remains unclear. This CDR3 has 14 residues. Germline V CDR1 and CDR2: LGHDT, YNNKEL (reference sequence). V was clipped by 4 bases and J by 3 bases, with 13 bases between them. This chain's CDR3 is CASSLLSQRYEQYF. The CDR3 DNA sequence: TGTGCCAGCAGCCTACTGAGCCAGCGCTACGAGCAGTACTTC.

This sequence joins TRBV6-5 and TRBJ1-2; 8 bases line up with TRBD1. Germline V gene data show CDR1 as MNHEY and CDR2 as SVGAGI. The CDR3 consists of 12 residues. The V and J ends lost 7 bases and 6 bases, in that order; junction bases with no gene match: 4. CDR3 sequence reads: CASTRGPDGYTF. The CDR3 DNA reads TGTGCCAGCACCAGGGGGCCGGATGGCTACACCTTC.

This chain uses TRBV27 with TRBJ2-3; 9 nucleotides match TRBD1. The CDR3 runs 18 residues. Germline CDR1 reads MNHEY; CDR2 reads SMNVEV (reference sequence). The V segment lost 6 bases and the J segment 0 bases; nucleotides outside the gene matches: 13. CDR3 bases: TGTGCCAGCAGACCCGGGACAGGGATTGGAGTTAGCACAGATACGCAGTATTTT. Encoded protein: CASRPGTGIGVSTDTQYF.

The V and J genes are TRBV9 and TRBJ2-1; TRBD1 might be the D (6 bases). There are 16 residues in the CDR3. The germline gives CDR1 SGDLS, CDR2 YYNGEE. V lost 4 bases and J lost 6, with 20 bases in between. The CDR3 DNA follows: TGTGCCAGCAGCCCACAGGGCCCCAGGTCATCCAATGAGCAGTTCTTC. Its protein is CASSPQGPRSSNEQFF.